Following are 7 T cell receptor beta chains from one sample sequenced in a study of blood T cell repertoires in COVID-19. Some clones are missing from TCRdb's copy, which holds only in-frame ones; the method was immunoSEQ multiplex PCR. Of around 250,000 clones listed, more than 75% are singletons. The material sequenced was PBMCs or T cells enriched from blood (not recorded which). The receptors here all came from a young man who had recovered from COVID-19.

This sequence joins TRBV19 and TRBJ2-1, with 9 bases aligning to TRBD2. V lost 4 bases, J lost 6 bases, and 16 bases stayed unmatched. CDR1 and CDR2 from the germline V gene are LNHDA and SQIVND (reference sequence). The CDR3 length is 18 residues. CDR3 amino acids: CASSTWGGGGAFANEQFF. The DNA for the CDR3 is TGTGCCAGTAGTACATGGGGCGGCGGGGGGGCGTTCGCCAATGAGCAGTTCTTC.

V is TRBV10-1 and J is TRBJ1-5, with D tentatively TRBD1 (5 bases). CDR1 and CDR2 from the germline V gene are WNHNN and SYGVQD (reference sequence). This CDR3 is built from 14 residues. Trimming removed 0 bases from V and 4 bases from J, with 7 bases in between. The CDR3 spells CASSESRGNQPQHF. The CDR3 DNA is TGCGCCAGCAGTGAGTCGCGGGGGAATCAGCCCCAGCATTTT.

This CDR3 is CASSQDGGSTYNEQFF. CDR3 bases: TGTGCCAGCAGCCAAGACGGCGGGAGTACCTACAATGAGCAGTTCTTC. The chain joins TRBV14 to TRBJ2-1; TRBD2 aligns across 7 bases. V lost 0 bases and J lost 2; bases outside the gene matches: 4. The CDR3 runs to 16 residues. CDR1 is SGHDN and CDR2 is FVKESK in the germline V gene.

The chain couples TRBV7-3 to TRBJ2-5; D might be TRBD1 (6 bases). CDR3 length: 16 amino acids. Deletions cut 5 bases from V and 5 bases from J, with 21 bases between. Germline assignment: CDR1 SGHTA and CDR2 FQGTGA. The CDR3 DNA reads TGTGCCAGCAGCCCCGGACAGACGTCCGCTCCGGAGACCCAGTACTTC. Translation: CASSPGQTSAPETQYF.

The chain uses TRBV18 and TRBJ1-2, with 7 bases that match TRBD1. J gave up 8 bases and V 1 base, and 7 bases lay outside the gene matches. Germline V gives CDR1 KGHSH, CDR2 LQKENI. This CDR3 spans 14 amino acids. The CDR3 DNA sequence: TGTGCCAGCTCACCACAAGACAGGGATTGGGGCTACACCTTC. It codes for CASSPQDRDWGYTF. Together with reference TRBV18 and TRBJ1-2, the CDR3 gives the full variable domain: NAGVMQNPRHLVRRRGQEARLRCSPMKGHSHVYWYRQLPEEGLKFMVYLQKENIIDESGMPKERFSAEFPKEGPSILRIQQVVRGDSAAYFCASSPQDRDWGYTFGSGTRLTVV.

DNA of the CDR3: TGTGCCAGCAGTTTGAGGGTTTCCTACGAGCAGTACTTC. Encoded protein: CASSLRVSYEQYF. The gene calls are TRBV27 and TRBJ2-7; a weak D match, TRBD2 (5 bases). This CDR3 spans 13 amino acids. Germline CDR1 is MNHEY and CDR2 is SMNVEV (reference sequence). The V end lost 3 bases, the J end lost 1 base, and 7 bases lay between the germline ends.

The chain has TRBV24-1 and TRBJ1-2; D unclear. Trimming took 7 bases from V and 4 from J, leaving 18 bases between them. The CDR3 loop spans 15 amino acids. Germline CDR1 reads KGHDR; CDR2 reads SFDVKD. CDR3: CATSSSMGAGYGYTF. In nucleotides, the CDR3 is TGTGCCACCAGCTCCAGTATGGGCGCGGGCTATGGCTACACCTTC.